The rows below give T cell receptor beta chains drawn from one sample of a study of blood T cells in healthy people across ages. TCRdb processed the 5' RACE reads anew with MiXCR; each CDR3 protein has one entry. The sample yields more than 1.4 million distinct CDR3 sequences, about 40% seen once. The sequenced material came from blood. All receptors come from a woman in her late teens or twenties in good health. The CDR3 runs from the conserved cysteine through the conserved F or W. D genes are given only for firm matches. Clone size is given for some rows only: seen once, a few or many times, or a class if the clone is expanded.

j_call clone_size v_call d_call cdr3_aa cdr3_nt
TRBJ2-3 NA TRBV20-1 NA CSATTHLGSDTQYF TGCAGTGCGACAACTCACCTAGGGTCAGATACGCAGTATTTT
TRBJ1-4 NA TRBV28 NA CASNQFEKLFF TGTGCCAGCAACCAATTTGAAAAACTGTTTTTT
TRBJ2-7 NA TRBV2 NA CASRGTIGGEQYF TGTGCCAGCAGAGGGACCATCGGGGGCGAGCAGTACTTC
TRBJ2-7 NA TRBV6-5 TRBD2 CASSREAYNEQYF TGTGCCAGCTCACGGGAGGCCTACAATGAGCAGTACTTC
TRBJ1-2 few TRBV6-5 TRBD1 CASTQLGTAYGYTF TGTGCCAGCACTCAACTTGGGACAGCTTATGGCTACACCTTC
TRBJ2-5 NA TRBV4-1 NA CASSHGGTQETQYF TGCGCCAGCAGCCATGGCGGGACACAAGAGACCCAGTACTTC
TRBJ2-3 NA TRBV27 TRBD1 CASSYAGGPSGTQYF TGTGCCAGCAGTTACGCAGGGGGCCCGTCAGGTACGCAGTATTTT
TRBJ2-1 once TRBV12-3/TRBV12-4 TRBD1 CASTRDRSNEQFF TGTGCCAGCACGCGGGACAGGTCCAATGAGCAGTTCTTC
TRBJ2-7 NA TRBV20-1 TRBD2 CSARLLAGDKEQYF TGCAGTGCTAGATTGCTAGCGGGAGACAAAGAGCAGTACTTC
TRBJ2-2 NA TRBV25-1 NA CASRPTGHSGELFF TGTGCCAGCAGGCCGACAGGACATTCCGGGGAGCTGTTTTTT
TRBJ1-2 once TRBV6-5 NA CASSYSRPQGRGRGYTF TGTGCCAGCAGTTACTCGAGGCCTCAGGGCCGGGGTAGAGGCTACACCTTC
TRBJ2-2 NA TRBV7-2 NA CASNLSGGPGELFF TGTGCCAGCAACCTGTCAGGTGGCCCCGGGGAGCTGTTTTTT
TRBJ1-6 NA TRBV28 NA CASSLGPALVNSPLHF TGTGCCAGCAGTTTAGGGCCAGCCCTGGTCAATTCACCCCTCCACTTT
TRBJ2-3 NA TRBV6-5 NA CTSRRGQDTDTQYF TGTACCAGCAGGCGAGGACAAGACACAGATACGCAGTATTTT
TRBJ2-1 few TRBV30 NA CAWTLGGNEQFF TGTGCCTGGACTCTTGGGGGCAATGAGCAGTTCTTC
TRBJ2-1 NA TRBV6-1 NA CASTKPGGARNEQFF TGTGCCAGCACAAAACCAGGGGGGGCGAGGAATGAGCAGTTCTTC
TRBJ1-5 NA TRBV28 TRBD1 CASSFRGQGRNQPQHF TGTGCCAGCAGTTTCCGCGGACAGGGACGGAATCAGCCCCAGCATTTT
TRBJ2-5 few TRBV7-3 NA CASSHGEGRTETQYF TGTGCCAGCAGCCATGGGGAAGGGAGGACGGAGACCCAGTACTTC
TRBJ1-1 NA TRBV25-1 NA CASSFGLMSEAFF TGTGCCAGCAGTTTCGGACTTATGAGTGAAGCTTTCTTT
TRBJ2-7 NA TRBV7-9 NA CASSLTEFEQYF TGTGCCAGCAGCTTAACGGAGTTCGAGCAGTACTTC
TRBJ2-7 NA TRBV11-2 NA CASSLGRGAYSYEQYF TGTGCCAGCAGCTTGGGACGGGGGGCATATAGCTACGAGCAGTACTTC
TRBJ2-7 NA TRBV2 TRBD1 CASVGTNRGPEQYF TGTGCCAGCGTGGGGACCAACAGGGGGCCCGAGCAGTACTTC
TRBJ1-6 NA TRBV20-1 NA CSATSGAGLNSPLHF TGCAGTGCTACCTCAGGGGCCGGGCTAAATTCACCCCTCCACTTT
TRBJ2-5 NA TRBV12-3/TRBV12-4 NA CASSLGGGIQEQYF TGTGCCAGCAGTTTAGGTGGGGGTATCCAAGAGCAGTACTTC
TRBJ2-5 NA TRBV6-5 TRBD2 CASSDSWGSGRPQETQYF TGTGCCAGCAGTGACTCTTGGGGTAGCGGGAGGCCCCAAGAGACCCAGTACTTC
TRBJ2-7 NA TRBV30 NA CAWSPPAYEQYF TGTGCCTGGAGCCCCCCCGCCTACGAGCAGTACTTC